This T cell receptor beta chain is from a study of radiation and T cells in renal cell carcinoma. Noted time point: blood 4 weeks post-SBRT, at nephrectomy. Described treatment: 15 Gy SBRT to primary tumor, nephrectomy 4 weeks later. Findings of the study overall: Top tumor clonotypes rose in blood 2 weeks post-radiation, then contracted.

The length of the CDR3 is 14 residues. Between the trimmed V and J ends, which lost 4 bases and 4 bases, there was a span of 14 bases. Germline CDR1 MDHEN, CDR2 SYDVKM. Comment on this clone: Its antigen is still unknown.

TCRdb keeps only in-frame clones here, not all; method: immunoSEQ multiplex PCR. This sample carries roughly 160,000 clones, roughly 90% of them seen once, and the ten largest clones take about 11%. This TCR came from a woman aged 50 to 60 with renal cell carcinoma. This specimen was blood, taken from a patient whose treatment included radiotherapy and nephrectomy. The chain joins TRBV28 to TRBJ2-7; tentative D call: TRBD2 (5 bases). The CDR3 region is CASSSPGSRYEQYF. The CDR3 nucleotides are TGTGCCAGCAGTTCCCCGGGGTCCAGGTACGAGCAGTACTTC.